This is a list of T cell receptor beta chains from one sample in a study of blood T cell repertoires in COVID-19. The assay was immunoSEQ multiplex PCR, and TCRdb's table has in-frame clones only and misses some. The sample lists about 230,000 clones; 70% to 90% were seen once. Sequencing used peripheral blood. Source of these receptors: a woman in her 70s with active or convalescent COVID-19. Both conserved end residues are part of each CDR3. A D gene is named only where the DNA matches it firmly. Not every row has a clone size; where given, it reads once, few, many or a size class.

cdr3_aa | cdr3_nt | clone_size | j_call | d_call | v_call
CASSEWASGISSENEQFF | TGTGCCAGCAGTGAGTGGGCTAGCGGGATATCTTCGGAAAATGAGCAGTTCTTC | NA | TRBJ2-1 | TRBD2 | TRBV6-4
CASRIVGGANTEAFF | TGTGCCAGCAGAATCGTGGGCGGGGCCAACACTGAAGCTTTCTTT | NA | TRBJ1-1 | NA | TRBV2
CASSWTGMNTEAFF | TGCGCCAGCAGCTGGACAGGGATGAACACTGAAGCTTTCTTT | NA | TRBJ1-1 | TRBD1 | TRBV5-1
CASSLKGRGDSPLHF | TGTGCCAGTAGTCTTAAGGGCAGGGGTGATTCACCCCTCCACTTT | NA | TRBJ1-6 | NA | TRBV19
CASSWDRARGEQYF | TGTGCCAGCAGTTGGGACAGAGCTAGGGGCGAGCAGTACTTC | NA | TRBJ2-7 | TRBD1 | TRBV6-5
CASSSLDGGYEQYF | TGTGCCAGCTCATCATTGGACGGAGGCTACGAGCAGTACTTC | NA | TRBJ2-7 | NA | TRBV18
CASSPSLAGGYNEQFF | TGTGCCAGCAGTCCGTCTCTAGCGGGGGGCTACAATGAGCAGTTCTTC | NA | TRBJ2-1 | TRBD2 | TRBV28
CASRKGGNTDTQYF | TGTGCCAGCCGGAAAGGGGGAAACACAGATACGCAGTATTTT | NA | TRBJ2-3 | NA | TRBV28
CASQMARGGDKNIQYF | TGTGCCAGCCAGATGGCGAGGGGGGGAGACAAAAACATTCAGTACTTC | NA | TRBJ2-4 | NA | TRBV18
CASSRGSETQYF | TGTGCCAGCAGTAGAGGAAGCGAGACCCAGTACTTC | NA | TRBJ2-5 | NA | TRBV2
CASSLRVGDRASEQYF | TGTGCCAGCAGCTTAAGGGTCGGTGACAGAGCTTCCGAGCAGTACTTC | once | TRBJ2-7 | NA | TRBV7-3
CASSYLSGNTIYF | TGTGCCAGCAGCTACCTATCTGGAAACACCATATATTTT | NA | TRBJ1-3 | NA | TRBV5-4
CASSRGQNYNSPLHF | TGCGCCAGCTCAAGGGGACAGAACTATAATTCACCCCTCCACTTT | NA | TRBJ1-6 | TRBD1 | TRBV5-1
CAITNGGYNEQFF | TGTGCCATCACAAATGGCGGCTACAATGAGCAGTTCTTC | NA | TRBJ2-1 | NA | TRBV12-3/TRBV12-4
CASSVGLAGGPLSYGELFF | TGTGCCAGCAGCGTCGGACTAGCGGGAGGGCCGCTCTCCTACGGGGAGCTGTTTTTT | NA | TRBJ2-2 | TRBD2 | TRBV9
CASSVGEDQPQHF | TGTGCCAGCAGTGTGGGGGAGGATCAGCCCCAGCATTTT | NA | TRBJ1-5 | NA | TRBV6-4
CASNSEGSIGYTF | TGTGCCAGCAACTCAGAGGGTAGTATTGGCTACACCTTC | NA | TRBJ1-2 | NA | TRBV7-9
CASSRAGGQLNQPQHF | TGTGCCAGCAGTCGCGCAGGGGGTCAGCTTAATCAGCCCCAGCATTTT | NA | TRBJ1-5 | TRBD1 | TRBV28
CASSRTAGGRDIQYF | TGTGCCAGCTCAAGGACCGCGGGAGGGAGGGACATTCAGTACTTC | NA | TRBJ2-4 | TRBD2 | TRBV18
CSASIGDEAFF | TGCAGCGCCTCTATCGGGGATGAAGCTTTCTTT | few | TRBJ1-1 | NA | TRBV29-1
CASSVGSGMSYEQYF | TGCGCCAGCTCCGTAGGTAGCGGGATGTCCTACGAGCAGTACTTC | NA | TRBJ2-7 | TRBD2 | TRBV5-1
CASSLVLAGGEELFF | TGTGCCAGCAGCTTGGTTCTAGCGGGAGGGGAGGAGCTGTTTTTT | NA | TRBJ2-2 | TRBD2 | TRBV5-5
CASSLASTGNSGNTIYF | TGTGCCAGCAGCTTGGCGAGTACAGGGAACTCTGGAAACACCATATATTTT | once | TRBJ1-3 | NA | TRBV5-4
CSVFTGQGMQSNYGYTF | TGCAGCGTTTTTACCGGACAGGGAATGCAATCTAACTATGGCTACACCTTC | NA | TRBJ1-2 | TRBD1 | TRBV29-1
CASSPRFGKLFF | TGTGCCAGCAGTCCTCGATTCGGAAAACTGTTTTTT | NA | TRBJ1-4 | NA | TRBV27
CASSLANTGELFF | TGTGCCAGCTCACTCGCGAACACCGGGGAGCTGTTTTTT | NA | TRBJ2-2 | NA | TRBV18
CASSSYGGRGETQYF | TGCGCCAGCAGCTCCTATGGGGGGAGGGGAGAGACCCAGTACTTC | NA | TRBJ2-5 | TRBD2 | TRBV5-1